The sequence of this TCR beta chain was determined in a study of T cell repertoires in cytomegalovirus infection. Study information: Public signatures in TCR beta pointed to CMV infection and matching HLA type.

Study conclusions and caveats: What dominated the ex vivo response were HLA-C-restricted CMV-specific TCR beta clonotypes. Of the TCR beta families, the public ones yielded a cumulative frequency that identified carriers of CMV plus the relevant HLA.

To note about this clonotype: Its specificity is unknown.

CDR3 size: 14 residues. V lost 6 bases, J lost 4 bases, and 15 bases lay in between. Germline loops: CDR1 ENHRY, CDR2 SYGVKD. TCRdb passed the reads through MiXCR, listing each CDR3 protein once. This sample carries around 310,000 distinct CDR3 sequences, 17% of them seen once, and the ten largest clones take about 12%. Sequenced input: PBMCs. This sequence joins TRBV10-3 and TRBJ2-5, with unresolved D. This sequence originates from a human donor in good health (CMV status not recorded). Some clones in this sample may be carry-over from other donors' samples. The CDR3 DNA sequence: TGTGCCATCAGCGCAGGAACCTCAAGAGAGACCCAGTACTTC. This sequence encodes CAISAGTSRETQYF.